These 25 T cell receptor beta chains share one sample of origin, sequenced in a study of T-cell memory formation after mild COVID-19. TCRdb re-called the 5' RACE reads with MiXCR, one entry per CDR3 protein. This sample has roughly 400,000 distinct CDR3 sequences; approximately 24% occur once, and the top ten carry roughly 8.7%. Sequenced input: PBMCs or a T cell subset sorted from them (not recorded which). The receptors stem from an adult woman who had mild COVID-19 (a few samples of this study predate the infection). Cell type and time point are not known.

This clonotype was counted only a few times. The V and J genes are TRBV9 and TRBJ1-1; weak D call: TRBD1 (5 bases). V was cut by 3 bases and J by 4 bases, with 13 bases left in between. This CDR3 is built from 14 residues. The V gene's germline CDR1 is SGDLS and CDR2 YYNGEE. Written as DNA, the CDR3 is TGTGCCAGCAGCGCCTTCGGGGGGAGCACTGAAGCTTTCTTT. This encodes CASSAFGGSTEAFF.

The V call is TRBV7-9, the J call TRBJ2-7; D remains unclear. V was shortened by 1 base and J by 2 bases, with 12 bases between the two germline ends. The V gene's germline CDR1 is SEHNR and CDR2 FQNEAQ (reference sequence). This CDR3 spans 15 amino acids. The CDR3 spells CASSLGAETAYEQYF. The CDR3 nucleotides read TGTGCCAGCAGCTTAGGCGCGGAAACAGCCTACGAGCAGTACTTC. Using reference TRBV7-9 and TRBJ2-7 for the parts outside the CDR3, the full variable domain is DTGVSQNPRHKITKRGQNVTFRCDPISEHNRLYWYRQTLGQGPEFLTYFQNEAQLEKSRLLSDRFSAERPKGSFSTLEIQRTEQGDSAMYLCASSLGAETAYEQYFGPGTRLTVT.

There are a few counts of this clonotype. The chain links TRBV12-3 or TRBV12-4 to TRBJ1-1, with a possible D match to TRBD1 (5 bases). The CDR3 spans 14 residues. Trimming stripped 1 base from V and 11 bases from J, with 17 bases between. For the CDR3, the DNA is TGTGCCAGCAGTTTAGTCACCGGACAATGGGGGGCTTTCTTT. This encodes CASSLVTGQWGAFF.

A few counts support this clonotype. The gene calls are TRBV12-3 or TRBV12-4 and TRBJ1-1, with 8 bases matching TRBD1. The CDR3 consists of 13 residues. The V and J ends lost 7 bases and 5 bases, in that order; junction bases with no gene match: 6. CDR3 nucleotides: TGTGCCAGCATCGGAACAGGGGGTACTGAAGCTTTCTTT. Protein product: CASIGTGGTEAFF.

In this sample, this clonotype turned up a few times. The rearrangement joins TRBV4-2 to TRBJ2-7, with 8 positions matching TRBD1. The germline gives CDR1 LGHNA, CDR2 YNFKEQ. The CDR3 has 16 residues. V gave up 0 bases and J gave up 3 bases; unmatched junction bases: 7. CDR3 residues: CASSQDYRGRIYEQYF. The CDR3 nucleotides are TGTGCCAGCAGCCAAGATTACAGGGGGAGAATCTACGAGCAGTACTTC.

The genes are TRBV6-5 and TRBJ1-2, with 11 nucleotides matching TRBD1. Germline loops: CDR1 MNHEY, CDR2 SVGAGI. The CDR3 has 14 residues. The V segment lost 6 bases and the J segment 6 bases; nucleotides outside the gene matches: 6. In DNA form, the CDR3 reads TGTGCCAGCAGCGGACAGGGGGCGTGGGATGGCTACACCTTC. This codes for CASSGQGAWDGYTF.

The CDR3 sequence is CASIPRTSTDTQYF. The CDR3, as DNA: TGTGCCAGCATCCCAAGGACTAGCACAGATACGCAGTATTTT. This chain joins TRBV7-9 and TRBJ2-3; D may be TRBD2 (5 bases). The CDR3 covers 14 residues. The V gene lost 7 bases and the J gene lost 0 bases, with 11 bases spanning the gap. The germline CDR1 and CDR2 sequences are SEHNR and FQNEAQ (reference sequence).

The genes are TRBV5-1 and TRBJ1-1; 9 nucleotides match TRBD1. V lost 5 bases to trimming and J lost 5 bases; unmatched junction nucleotides: 10. This CDR3 contains 15 residues. Germline CDR1 and CDR2: SGHRS and YFSETQ. This chain's CDR3 is CASRARTGERTEAFF. DNA of the CDR3: TGCGCCAGCAGAGCACGGACAGGGGAAAGGACTGAAGCTTTCTTT. Looking up the rest from reference TRBV5-1 and TRBJ1-1 gives the full variable domain: KAGVTQTPRYLIKTRGQQVTLSCSPISGHRSVSWYQQTPGQGLQFLFEYFSETQRNKGNFPGRFSGRQFSNSRSEMNVSTLELGDSALYLCASRARTGERTEAFFGQGTRLTVV.

The V gene is TRBV30, the J gene TRBJ1-4, with D unclear. The CDR3 contains 14 residues. Germline CDR1 reads GTSNPN; CDR2 reads SVGIG (reference sequence). V gave up 4 bases and J gave up 6 bases, with 15 bases separating them. The CDR3 DNA reads as TGTGCCTGGACTAGACCCCCCGAGGATGAAAAACTGTTTTTT. Its translation is CAWTRPPEDEKLFF. Combining the CDR3 with reference TRBV30 and TRBJ1-4 gives the whole variable domain SQTIHQWPATLVQPVGSPLSLECTVEGTSNPNLYWYRQAAGRGLQLLFYSVGIGQISSEVPQNLSASRPQDRQFILSSKKLLLSDSGFYLCAWTRPPEDEKLFFGSGTQLSVL.

This clonotype was seen a handful of times. The chain employs TRBV19 and TRBJ1-1; D unclear. Germline V gives CDR1 LNHDA, CDR2 SQIVND (reference sequence). The CDR3 length is 14 residues. Trimming shortened V by 0 bases and J by 5 bases, and 10 bases separated the two germline ends. The CDR3 loop reads CASSIDLQITEAFF. The CDR3 DNA reads as TGTGCCAGTAGTATAGATCTCCAGATTACTGAAGCTTTCTTT.

In this sample, this clonotype turned up a few times. The chain employs TRBV20-1 and TRBJ1-6; D is unresolved. This CDR3 region has 14 residues. CDR1 DFQATT and CDR2 SNEGSKA come from the germline V gene (reference sequence). Trimming pared 6 bases from V and 7 bases from J, leaving 16 bases between. The DNA for the CDR3 is TGCAGTGCCTCGACTGGTGTTTCAAATTCACCCCTCCACTTT. Protein product: CSASTGVSNSPLHF.

The chain has TRBV6-5 and TRBJ1-3; D not resolved. V shed 2 bases and J shed 2 bases, with 10 bases lying between them. Germline CDR1 and CDR2: MNHEY and SVGAGI. CDR3 length: 15 residues. CDR3 loop: CASSYAMTPGNTIYF. As DNA, the CDR3 is TGTGCCAGCAGTTACGCCATGACGCCTGGAAACACCATATATTTT.

This clonotype came up a few times. The CDR3 DNA follows: TGTGCCAGCAGCTTATCACAGTCATACAATGAGCAGTTCTTC. This gives the protein CASSLSQSYNEQFF. The genes are TRBV7-2 and TRBJ2-1; D is undetermined. Trimming left V 2 bases short and J 4 bases short, with 9 bases between. The CDR3 contains 14 residues. Per the germline V gene, CDR1 is SGHTA and CDR2 is FQGNSA.

The chain carries TRBV5-1 and TRBJ2-3, with D possibly TRBD1 on 5 matching bases. Germline CDR1 SGHRS, CDR2 YFSETQ. V lost 5 bases, J lost 6 bases, and 13 bases lay in between. The CDR3 covers 13 residues. This chain's CDR3 is CASSPRRGDTQYF. The CDR3 region has the DNA TGCGCCAGCAGTCCGAGAAGGGGCGATACGCAGTATTTT.

This clonotype was detected only a few times. This chain links TRBV11-2 with TRBJ2-5; 11 bases agree with TRBD2. Losses at the gene ends were 3 bases for V and 2 bases for J; bases not matched to a gene: 5. From germline, CDR1 is SGHAT and CDR2 FQNNGV. The CDR3 covers 16 residues. The CDR3 protein is CASSFTSGGGQETQYF. CDR3 sequence (DNA): TGTGCCAGCAGCTTTACTAGCGGGGGAGGTCAAGAGACCCAGTACTTC.

This chain connects TRBV20-1 to TRBJ2-5, with D unresolved. Per germline, CDR1 DFQATT and CDR2 SNEGSKA (reference sequence). V lost 1 base and J lost 1, with 10 bases in between. The length of the CDR3 is 14 residues. In DNA, the CDR3 is TGCAGTGCTAGAGGGCCGTGGAGCCAAGAGACCCAGTACTTC. Its translation is CSARGPWSQETQYF.

This clonotype was counted at least ten times. This chain links TRBV18 with TRBJ1-1; the D gene is possibly TRBD1 (5 bases). V gave up 3 bases and J gave up 3 bases, with 14 bases separating them. The CDR3 length is 15 residues. Germline V CDR1 and CDR2: KGHSH, LQKENI. CDR3 sequence: CASSPSRVGDTEAFF. For the CDR3, the DNA is TGTGCCAGCTCACCCTCGCGGGTAGGGGACACTGAAGCTTTCTTT.

This clonotype was detected ten times or more. The J gene is TRBJ2-4, the V gene TRBV4-3; 9 bases are shared with TRBD1. The V segment lost 2 bases and the J segment 7 bases; nucleotides outside the gene matches: 9. This CDR3 spans 16 amino acids. CDR1 is LGHNA, CDR2 YSLEER, per germline. In DNA, the CDR3 is TGCGCCAGCAGCCAAACCGGACAGGGGCGAAGGAACATTCAGTACTTC. Encoded protein: CASSQTGQGRRNIQYF.

The rearrangement uses TRBV19 and TRBJ1-5; D is undetermined. With 5 bases removed from V and 5 bases from J, the gap between germline ends came to 7 bases. Germline assignment: CDR1 LNHDA and CDR2 SQIVND (reference sequence). This CDR3 is 12 amino acids long. DNA of the CDR3: TGTGCCAGTAGTGTTTCCTATCAGCCCCAGCATTTT. Translating it yields CASSVSYQPQHF.

This chain uses TRBV6-5 with TRBJ1-3; D is possibly TRBD1 (6 bases). Trimming removed 5 bases from V and 4 bases from J, with 12 bases in between. The CDR3 contains 14 residues. CDR1 MNHEY and CDR2 SVGAGI come from the germline V gene. The DNA of the CDR3 is TGTGCCAGCAGTACAGGGTTCTCAGGAAACACCATATATTTT. Protein: CASSTGFSGNTIYF.

This rearrangement joins TRBV9 to TRBJ2-3, with D unclear. Germline V CDR1 and CDR2: SGDLS, YYNGEE. Trimming shortened V by 4 bases and J by 1 base, and 16 bases separated the two germline ends. This CDR3 has 16 amino acids. CDR3 DNA: TGTGCCAGCAGCTCCGAGTTGGGGTACGGCACAGATACGCAGTATTTT. Protein: CASSSELGYGTDTQYF. Together with reference TRBV9 and TRBJ2-3, the CDR3 gives the full variable domain: DSGVTQTPKHLITATGQRVTLRCSPRSGDLSVYWYQQSLDQGLQFLIQYYNGEERAKGNILERFSAQQFPDLHSELNLSSLELGDSALYFCASSSELGYGTDTQYFGPGTRLTVL.

V is TRBV28 and J is TRBJ2-1; 9 bases map to TRBD2. The germline V gene encodes CDR1 MDHEN and CDR2 SYDVKM. The J segment lost 2 bases and the V segment lost 5 bases, leaving 7 bases of the junction unmatched. The CDR3 is 16 residues long. The CDR3 region is CASSPMLAGAYNEQFF. The CDR3 nucleotides are TGTGCCAGCAGTCCCATGTTAGCGGGAGCCTACAATGAGCAGTTCTTC.

This clonotype was counted a few times. This rearrangement joins TRBV6-4 to TRBJ2-1; the match to TRBD2 covers 10 bases. V was clipped by 0 bases and J by 6 bases; unmatched bases: 2. This CDR3 is 15 amino acids long. Germline lookup yields CDR1 MRHNA and CDR2 SNTAGT. The CDR3 loop is CASSDSLAGSNEQFF. The CDR3 nucleotides are TGTGCCAGCAGTGACTCACTAGCGGGGAGCAATGAGCAGTTCTTC.

The chain uses TRBV12-3 or TRBV12-4 and TRBJ2-1; TRBD1 matches 8 bases. The CDR3 has 15 residues. V gave up 4 bases and J gave up 6 bases; unmatched junction bases: 8. The CDR3 here is CASSSLGTGINEQFF. The CDR3 DNA sequence: TGTGCCAGCAGTTCCCTAGGGACAGGCATCAATGAGCAGTTCTTC.

This clonotype was observed once. The gene calls are TRBV5-1 and TRBJ1-4; D is undetermined. The germline V and J ends were trimmed by 4 bases and 1 base, with 8 bases remaining between them. Germline lookup yields CDR1 SGHRS and CDR2 YFSETQ. The CDR3 contains 14 residues. Written as DNA, the CDR3 is TGCGCCAGCAGCCCCGGGGAAACTAATGAAAAACTGTTTTTT. As protein: CASSPGETNEKLFF.